This record concerns one T cell receptor (beta chain) sequence. Its antigen is undetermined. The data belong to a study of blood T cells in healthy people across ages. Study at large: Template switching recovered approximately one barcoded beta molecule for every two T cells.

Through a sample-barcoded 5' primer and a J-beta primer mix, a second PCR was run for about 7 to 12 cycles. TCRdb redid the calling of the 5' RACE reads with MiXCR, one entry per CDR3 protein. Found here are hundreds of thousands of distinct CDR3 sequences, 35% to 40% of them singletons; the top ten hold roughly 13%. Overall study results and limits: Observed TCR beta diversity per million T cells went down as age went up. This fall followed a roughly linear course with age.

The sample was blood. This clonotype was sampled from a man between 18 and 35 years old in good health.

CDR3 coding DNA: TGTGCCAGCAGCCCCCAGCTAGTCTCTGGAAACACCATATATTTT. Translating it yields CASSPQLVSGNTIYF. The chain uses TRBV12-3 or TRBV12-4 and TRBJ1-3; D remains unclear. The CDR3 contains 15 residues. The V and J ends lost 6 bases and 0 bases respectively, with 12 bases between them.